This is a list of T cell receptor beta chains from one sample in a study of cytomegalovirus exposure and HLA in healthy donors. Generated by immunoSEQ multiplex PCR, the TCRdb table keeps only in-frame clones and is missing some. The sample has some 240,000 clones, approximately 78% seen once. Source material: PBMCs. These receptors all come from a male donor in good health and CMV-seronegative. Each CDR3 is given with its conserved first and last residue. The order of the fields is V gene, D gene, J gene, clone size, CDR3 protein, CDR3 DNA. The D gene is left open where the match is weak. The size entry is marked missing in some rows and otherwise reads once, few, many or a size class.

V: TRBV5-6
D: NA
J: TRBJ2-1
size: NA
CDR3: CASSFTGTRGNEQFF
DNA: TGTGCCAGCAGTTTCACCGGGACCCGGGGGAATGAGCAGTTCTTC

V: TRBV7-9
D: TRBD1
J: TRBJ1-2
size: NA
CDR3: CASSLGTGREGYTF
DNA: TGTGCCAGCAGCTTAGGGACAGGGCGGGAGGGCTACACCTTC

V: TRBV14
D: TRBD2
J: TRBJ2-7
size: NA
CDR3: CASSRFAGGGYEQYF
DNA: TGTGCCAGCAGCCGCTTCGCGGGAGGGGGTTACGAGCAGTACTTC

V: TRBV27
D: NA
J: TRBJ2-3
size: NA
CDR3: CASSLAGLADTQYF
DNA: TGTGCCAGCAGTTTAGCGGGACTGGCAGATACGCAGTATTTT

V: TRBV21-1
D: NA
J: TRBJ2-6
size: NA
CDR3: CASTTGGCGANVLTF
DNA: TGTGCCAGCACCACAGGGGGCTGTGGGGCCAACGTCCTGACTTTC

V: TRBV4-1
D: NA
J: TRBJ2-7
size: NA
CDR3: CASSQADYDEQYF
DNA: TGCGCCAGCAGCCAGGCGGACTACGACGAGCAGTACTTC

V: TRBV5-6
D: NA
J: TRBJ2-1
size: NA
CDR3: CASRLGASYNEQFF
DNA: TGTGCCAGCAGACTGGGGGCTAGCTACAATGAGCAGTTCTTC

V: TRBV15
D: TRBD1
J: TRBJ2-6
size: NA
CDR3: CATSRPGQVSGANVLTF
DNA: TGTGCCACCAGTAGGCCGGGACAGGTGTCTGGGGCCAACGTCCTGACTTTC

V: TRBV27
D: NA
J: TRBJ2-7
size: few
CDR3: CASSLGKSYEQYF
DNA: TGTGCCAGCAGTTTAGGCAAATCCTACGAGCAGTACTTC

V: TRBV7-2
D: TRBD2
J: TRBJ2-1
size: few
CDR3: CASSTQALAGGGEQFF
DNA: TGTGCCAGCAGCACCCAAGCGCTAGCGGGAGGAGGAGAGCAGTTCTTC

V: TRBV7-6
D: NA
J: TRBJ1-2
size: few
CDR3: CASSFIPQGLNGYTF
DNA: TGTGCCAGCAGCTTTATCCCCCAGGGGCTAAATGGCTACACCTTC

V: TRBV5-1
D: NA
J: TRBJ2-7
size: NA
CDR3: CASTLAGGVDEQYF
DNA: TGCGCCAGCACTTTGGCCGGGGGAGTCGACGAGCAGTACTTC

V: TRBV27
D: TRBD2
J: TRBJ2-3
size: NA
CDR3: CASSLLAGVRADTQYF
DNA: TGTGCCAGCAGTCTGTTAGCGGGAGTAAGGGCAGATACGCAGTATTTT

V: TRBV19
D: TRBD2
J: TRBJ2-3
size: NA
CDR3: CASSRRTSGSSDTQYF
DNA: TGTGCCAGTAGTAGGAGGACTAGCGGGAGTTCTGATACGCAGTATTTT

V: TRBV5-4
D: NA
J: TRBJ2-2
size: NA
CDR3: CASKGRVDGELFF
DNA: TGTGCCAGCAAGGGCAGGGTCGACGGGGAGCTGTTTTTT

V: TRBV5-4
D: NA
J: TRBJ1-3
size: NA
CDR3: CASSLDPGTDSGNTIYF
DNA: TGTGCCAGCAGCTTGGATCCCGGCACAGACTCTGGAAACACCATATATTTT

V: TRBV29-1
D: NA
J: TRBJ1-2
size: NA
CDR3: CSVLGVDYGYTF
DNA: TGCAGCGTTTTAGGGGTGGACTATGGCTACACCTTC

V: TRBV6-6
D: NA
J: TRBJ2-7
size: NA
CDR3: CASSLADRGQYF
DNA: TGTGCCAGCAGTTTAGCGGACCGGGGACAGTACTTC

V: TRBV5-4
D: NA
J: TRBJ2-5
size: once
CDR3: CASSPDRRETQYF
DNA: TGTGCCAGCAGCCCAGACAGAAGAGAGACCCAGTACTTC

V: TRBV5-6
D: TRBD2
J: TRBJ2-7
size: once
CDR3: CASSAAASGRTYEQYF
DNA: TGTGCCAGCAGCGCCGCGGCTAGCGGGAGGACCTACGAGCAGTACTTC

V: TRBV25-1
D: NA
J: TRBJ1-2
size: NA
CDR3: CASRTGNLYGYTF
DNA: TGTGCCAGCCGGACCGGGAATCTTTATGGCTACACCTTC

V: TRBV11-2
D: NA
J: TRBJ1-2
size: once
CDR3: CASSWNGGMGYTF
DNA: TGTGCCAGCAGCTGGAACGGCGGGATGGGCTACACCTTC

V: TRBV29-1
D: NA
J: TRBJ1-1
size: NA
CDR3: CSANMNTEAFF
DNA: TGCAGCGCAAACATGAACACTGAAGCTTTCTTT

V: TRBV5-6
D: NA
J: TRBJ2-3
size: NA
CDR3: CASSLAGRRLDTGTQYF
DNA: TGTGCCAGCAGCTTGGCCGGGCGGCGGCTCGACACAGGGACGCAGTATTTT

V: TRBV2
D: NA
J: TRBJ1-5
size: NA
CDR3: CASSEMQGRNQPQHF
DNA: TGTGCCAGCAGTGAAATGCAGGGGCGAAATCAGCCCCAGCATTTT

V: TRBV18
D: NA
J: TRBJ2-5
size: NA
CDR3: CASSPNYQETQYF
DNA: TGTGCCAGCTCACCAAACTACCAAGAGACCCAGTACTTC

V: TRBV27
D: TRBD2
J: TRBJ2-5
size: NA
CDR3: CASNPTGLLLQETQYF
DNA: TGTGCCAGCAACCCGACGGGACTACTTCTCCAAGAGACCCAGTACTTC

V: TRBV6-5
D: NA
J: TRBJ2-7
size: NA
CDR3: CASSSIGGEVGEQYF
DNA: TGTGCCAGCAGTTCCATAGGGGGAGAGGTGGGCGAGCAGTACTTC

V: TRBV7-3
D: TRBD2
J: TRBJ2-3
size: NA
CDR3: CASSLASGSTDTQYF
DNA: TGTGCCAGCAGCTTAGCTAGCGGTAGCACAGATACGCAGTATTTT

V: TRBV5-4
D: NA
J: TRBJ2-7
size: NA
CDR3: CASSLLTGPSYEQYF
DNA: TGTGCCAGCAGCTTGCTCACAGGGCCTTCCTACGAGCAGTACTTC

V: TRBV19
D: NA
J: TRBJ2-1
size: NA
CDR3: CASSIMDIWDEQFF
DNA: TGTGCCAGTAGTATAATGGACATTTGGGATGAGCAGTTCTTC

V: TRBV7-2
D: TRBD2
J: TRBJ2-1
size: NA
CDR3: CASSFSSGRANEQFF
DNA: TGTGCCAGCAGCTTTTCTAGCGGGAGGGCCAATGAGCAGTTCTTC

V: TRBV5-6
D: TRBD2
J: TRBJ2-7
size: NA
CDR3: CASSLGASGSFYEQYF
DNA: TGTGCCAGCAGCTTGGGGGCTAGCGGGAGTTTCTACGAGCAGTACTTC

V: TRBV7-6
D: NA
J: TRBJ1-4
size: NA
CDR3: CASREGINEKLFF
DNA: TGTGCCAGCAGGGAGGGTATTAATGAAAAACTGTTTTTT

V: TRBV27
D: TRBD2
J: TRBJ2-7
size: NA
CDR3: CASSLSGGSSYEQYF
DNA: TGTGCCAGCAGTTTATCCGGCGGGAGCTCCTACGAGCAGTACTTC

V: TRBV28
D: TRBD2
J: TRBJ2-5
size: NA
CDR3: CASRLAELQETQYF
DNA: TGTGCCAGCAGGCTAGCGGAACTCCAAGAGACCCAGTACTTC

V: TRBV19
D: TRBD1
J: TRBJ1-5
size: NA
CDR3: CASGTGGLQPQHF
DNA: TGTGCCAGCGGGACAGGGGGCTTACAGCCCCAGCATTTT

V: TRBV13
D: TRBD1
J: TRBJ1-5
size: NA
CDR3: CASSLGQDSNQPQHF
DNA: TGTGCCAGCAGCCTGGGACAGGATAGCAATCAGCCCCAGCATTTT

V: TRBV28
D: NA
J: TRBJ1-4
size: NA
CDR3: CASSLDNSNEKLFF
DNA: TGTGCCAGCAGTTTGGACAATTCGAATGAAAAACTGTTTTTT

V: TRBV14
D: NA
J: TRBJ2-5
size: NA
CDR3: CASSLSRWETQYF
DNA: TGTGCCAGCAGCCTCTCGCGTTGGGAGACCCAGTACTTC

V: TRBV4-1
D: TRBD2
J: TRBJ2-1
size: NA
CDR3: CASSQDGLGGLLAEQFF
DNA: TGCGCCAGCAGCCAAGACGGGTTGGGAGGGCTCCTGGCGGAGCAGTTCTTC

V: TRBV10-3
D: NA
J: TRBJ1-2
size: NA
CDR3: CAIRRYGYTF
DNA: TGTGCCATCAGGCGCTATGGCTACACCTTC